Following are 4 T cell receptor beta chains from one sample sequenced in a study of T-cell memory formation after mild COVID-19. TCRdb re-called the 5' RACE reads with MiXCR, one entry per CDR3 protein. The sample lists around 300,000 distinct CDR3 sequences, roughly a fifth occurring once. Sequencing was performed on PBMCs or a T cell subset sorted from them (not recorded which). These receptors all come from a man aged 18-30 years who had mild COVID-19 (a few samples of this study predate the infection). Cell type and time point are not known.

The sample holds a few counts of this clonotype. The chain combines TRBV27 with TRBJ2-3; 9 bases are shared with TRBD1. V gave up 5 bases and J gave up 7 bases; unmatched junction bases: 13. This CDR3 has 16 residues. Germline V gene data show CDR1 as MNHEY and CDR2 as SMNVEV (reference sequence). CDR3 bases: TGTGCCAGCAGTCCTCACCGTCAGACAGGGGGGTATACGCAGTATTTT. This sequence encodes CASSPHRQTGGYTQYF.

The J gene is TRBJ2-5, the V gene TRBV9; D is possibly TRBD2 (6 bases). Between the trimmed V and J ends, which lost 1 base and 0 bases, there was a span of 25 bases. The CDR3 extends over 20 amino acids. From germline, CDR1 is SGDLS and CDR2 YYNGEE. The CDR3 DNA is TGTGCCAGCAGCGTAAAGTTCGCAGATCCTCTGGCGGGGTACCAAGAGACCCAGTACTTC. This codes for CASSVKFADPLAGYQETQYF.

This clonotype came up a few times. V is TRBV5-1 and J is TRBJ2-7; 7 positions agree with TRBD2. The V and J ends lost 3 bases and 6 bases, in that order; junction bases with no gene match: 15. Germline V gene sequence: CDR1 SGHRS, CDR2 YFSETQ. This CDR3 has 16 amino acids. The CDR3 spells CASSSLTSSPLSEQYF. As DNA, the CDR3 is TGCGCCAGCAGCTCCCTGACTAGCTCTCCCTTATCCGAGCAGTACTTC.

The chain links TRBV7-2 to TRBJ2-3, with 8 bases lining up with TRBD2. The V segment lost 1 base and the J segment 1 base; nucleotides outside the gene matches: 7. The CDR3 extends over 17 amino acids. CDR1 is SGHTA, CDR2 FQGNSA, per germline. As DNA, the CDR3 is TGTGCCAGCAGCTTAGTCAGGGTCGGGGGGGGCACAGATACGCAGTATTTT. Protein: CASSLVRVGGGTDTQYF.